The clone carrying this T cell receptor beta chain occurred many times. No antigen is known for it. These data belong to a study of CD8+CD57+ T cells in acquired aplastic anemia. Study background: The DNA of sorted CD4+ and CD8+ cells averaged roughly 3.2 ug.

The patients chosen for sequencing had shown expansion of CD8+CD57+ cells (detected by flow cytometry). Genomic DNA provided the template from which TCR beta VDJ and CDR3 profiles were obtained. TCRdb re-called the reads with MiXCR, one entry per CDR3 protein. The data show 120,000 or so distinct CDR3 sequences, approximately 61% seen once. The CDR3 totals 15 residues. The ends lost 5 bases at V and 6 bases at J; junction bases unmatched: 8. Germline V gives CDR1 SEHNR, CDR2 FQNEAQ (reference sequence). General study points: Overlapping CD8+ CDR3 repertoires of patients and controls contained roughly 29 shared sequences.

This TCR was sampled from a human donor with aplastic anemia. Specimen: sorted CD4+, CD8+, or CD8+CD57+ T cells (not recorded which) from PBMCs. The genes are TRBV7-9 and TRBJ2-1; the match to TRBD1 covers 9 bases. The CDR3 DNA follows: TGTGCCAGCAGCCCATTCAGGGACAGGGTCAATGAGCAGTTCTTC. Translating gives CASSPFRDRVNEQFF.